The 20 T cell receptor beta chains reported below all come from one sample, sequenced in a study of blood T cell repertoires in COVID-19 (dated by TCRdb to 2019 to 2021). Libraries were prepared through the immunoSEQ multiplex PCR assay. Not all clones reach the TCRdb copy of this immuneACCESS table, which keeps in-frame sequences only. Checked studies attribute under half of the gap to unresolved V genes and leave the rest unexplained. For this sample the table gives about 240,000 clones, of which approximately 86% were detected only once. About 6.3% of the sample goes to the ten largest clones. The sample comprised peripheral blood. The origin of the receptors is a woman aged 55-70 years with active or convalescent COVID-19.

The gene calls are TRBV15 and TRBJ2-1, with a tentative D call TRBD2 (5 bases). With 2 bases removed from V and 8 bases from J, the gap between germline ends came to 22 bases. The germline V gene encodes CDR1 LNHNV and CDR2 YYDKDF (reference sequence). The CDR3 contains 17 residues. The CDR3 spells CATSRSRVLRLEDEQFF. CDR3 DNA: TGTGCCACCAGCAGATCCCGGGTTTTGCGCTTGGAGGATGAGCAGTTCTTC.

This clone has just one count. The chain links TRBV15 to TRBJ2-2; D ambiguous. V dropped 1 base and J dropped 6 bases, with 9 bases sitting between them. The CDR3 spans 14 residues. Germline CDR1 reads LNHNV; CDR2 reads YYDKDF (reference sequence). This chain's CDR3 is CATSRGLTPGELFF. CDR3 nucleotides: TGTGCCACCAGCAGAGGACTTACCCCCGGGGAGCTGTTTTTT.

The V gene is TRBV30, the J gene TRBJ1-1, with TRBD1 identical over 8 bases. CDR1 and CDR2 (germline): GTSNPN, SVGIG (reference sequence). V was clipped by 4 bases and J by 3 bases; unmatched bases: 4. The CDR3 runs to 13 residues. The CDR3 region is CAWTKQGDTEAFF. CDR3 in DNA: TGTGCCTGGACTAAACAGGGGGACACTGAAGCTTTCTTT.

This chain joins TRBV2 and TRBJ2-5, with TRBD2 matching over 14 bases. Germline lookup yields CDR1 SNHLY and CDR2 FYNNEI. With 3 bases clipped from V and 5 bases from J, the junction kept 11 bases outside the gene matches. The CDR3 has 18 residues. The CDR3 is CASSDLGTSGSIGETQYF. DNA of the CDR3: TGTGCCAGCAGTGATTTGGGGACTAGCGGGAGTATCGGGGAGACCCAGTACTTC. Variable domain in full (rest from reference TRBV2 and TRBJ2-5): EPEVTQTPSHQVTQMGQEVILRCVPISNHLYFYWYRQILGQKVEFLVSFYNNEISEKSEIFDDQFSVERPDGSNFTLKIRSTKLEDSAMYFCASSDLGTSGSIGETQYFGPGTRLLVL.

This rearrangement joins TRBV11-2 to TRBJ1-2; D remains unclear. This CDR3 contains 12 residues. The V end lost 5 bases, the J end lost 5 bases, and 9 bases lay between the germline ends. CDR1 and CDR2 from the germline V gene are SGHAT and FQNNGV. The CDR3 sequence is CASSGSSYGYTF. CDR3 DNA: TGTGCCAGCAGCGGGAGCTCTTATGGCTACACCTTC.

Of note for this clone: Other DNA sequences of this sample code for an identical CDR3. V usage is TRBV27 and J usage is TRBJ1-1; D is ambiguous. Trimming pared 0 bases from V and 2 bases from J, leaving 7 bases between. The CDR3 runs to 14 residues. Per the germline V gene, CDR1 is MNHEY and CDR2 is SMNVEV (reference sequence). Here the CDR3 reads CASSLSRGNTEAFF. CDR3 nucleotide sequence: TGTGCCAGCAGTTTATCTCGGGGTAACACTGAAGCTTTCTTT.

The chain joins TRBV29-1 to TRBJ2-1; weak D call: TRBD1 (6 bases). CDR3 length: 15 amino acids. V was trimmed by 6 bases and J by 0 bases, leaving 15 bases between them. Germline lookup yields CDR1 SQVTM and CDR2 ANQGSEA. CDR3 sequence (DNA): TGCAGCGTGGCCCACGACAGGAACTCCTACAATGAGCAGTTCTTC. It codes for CSVAHDRNSYNEQFF.

This clone was observed a few times. V is TRBV7-8 and J is TRBJ2-5; 9 bases fit TRBD1. The germline gives CDR1 SGHVS, CDR2 FQNEAQ. The CDR3 is made up of 15 amino acids. V lost 5 bases to trimming and J lost 4 bases; unmatched junction nucleotides: 8. Here the CDR3 reads CASSGWDREGETQYF. The CDR3 DNA reads TGTGCCAGCAGCGGATGGGACAGGGAGGGAGAGACCCAGTACTTC.

Only a few counts were recorded for this clone. This sequence joins TRBV7-6 and TRBJ2-2, with D unclear. Trimming pared 4 bases from V and 4 bases from J, leaving 13 bases between. The CDR3 is 15 amino acids. CDR1 is SGHVS and CDR2 is FNYEAQ in the germline V gene. The CDR3 protein is CASSSSLGGTGELFF. The CDR3 coding sequence is TGTGCCAGCAGCTCCTCCCTTGGCGGCACCGGGGAGCTGTTTTTT.

The chain carries TRBV4-1 and TRBJ2-5; 8 bases agree with TRBD1. This CDR3 has 15 amino acids. Germline V lookup: CDR1 MGHRA, CDR2 YSYEKL. J lost 5 bases, V lost 4 bases, and 9 bases had no gene match. CDR3 sequence: CASSLSDRVQETQYF. DNA of the CDR3: TGCGCCAGCAGCCTGTCGGACAGGGTACAGGAGACCCAGTACTTC.

V is TRBV5-1 and J is TRBJ2-2; possibly TRBD2 for D (5 bases). This CDR3 has 18 amino acids. Trimming removed 1 base from V and 0 bases from J, with 16 bases in between. Germline assignment: CDR1 SGHRS and CDR2 YFSETQ. CDR3 bases: TGCGCCAGCAGCTTGAGGGTACTAGGACCTACGAACACCGGGGAGCTGTTTTTT. Translation: CASSLRVLGPTNTGELFF.

DNA of the CDR3: TGTGCCAGCAGCTTGGGACACCTCAATCAGCCCCAGCATTTT. It is translated as CASSLGHLNQPQHF. The chain uses TRBV5-6 and TRBJ1-5; D not certain. V was clipped by 0 bases and J by 3 bases, with 7 bases between them. Germline loops: CDR1 SGHDT, CDR2 YYEEEE. CDR3 size: 14 residues. The complete variable domain, with remaining parts taken from reference TRBV5-6 and TRBJ1-5, reads DAGVTQSPTHLIKTRGQQVTLRCSPKSGHDTVSWYQQALGQGPQFIFQYYEEEERQRGNFPDRFSGHQFPNYSSELNVNALLLGDSALYLCASSLGHLNQPQHFGDGTRLSIL.

The V and J genes are TRBV24-1 and TRBJ2-2; 7 positions match TRBD1. The CDR3 has 15 residues. Germline V gene lookup returns CDR1 KGHDR and CDR2 SFDVKD. Unmatched junction bases numbered 6, after V lost 7 bases and J lost 2 bases. This CDR3 reads CATRGGQVNTGELFF. CDR3 nucleotides: TGTGCCACCAGAGGAGGACAGGTTAACACCGGGGAGCTGTTTTTT.

This sequence joins TRBV10-3 and TRBJ2-7; 8 bases agree with TRBD2. The CDR3 loop spans 12 amino acids. V lost 2 bases and J lost 13; bases outside the gene matches: 7. Germline-derived CDR1 and CDR2 are ENHRY and SYGVKD. CDR3: CAISEISGTRYF. Here the CDR3 DNA reads TGTGCCATCAGTGAGATTAGCGGGACTCGTTACTTC.

In this sample, this clone turned up once. V gene TRBV30 combines with J gene TRBJ1-2; perhaps TRBD1 as D (6 bases). The CDR3 contains 12 residues. Germline CDR1 and CDR2: GTSNPN and SVGIG (reference sequence). Trimming removed 5 bases from V and 4 bases from J, with 11 bases in between. CDR3 DNA: TGTGCCTGGGGATCAGGGGTCTATGGCTACACCTTC. Residues: CAWGSGVYGYTF.

V gene TRBV11-2 combines with J gene TRBJ2-5, with 8 positions matching TRBD2. Germline V CDR1 and CDR2: SGHAT, FQNNGV. Trimming took 0 bases from V and 4 from J; bases not matched to a gene: 7. This CDR3 comprises 16 residues. The DNA of the CDR3 is TGTGCCAGCAGCTTAGAGGGTAGGGCGGGGGGAGAGACCCAGTACTTC. Translation gives CASSLEGRAGGETQYF.

This clone has only one observation. The V call is TRBV6-2 or TRBV6-3, the J call TRBJ1-5; perhaps TRBD1 as D (5 bases). CDR1 is MNHEY, CDR2 SVGEGT, per germline. The CDR3 totals 13 residues. The ends were cut back, 4 bases at V and 3 bases at J, with 7 bases in the middle. The CDR3 region is CASSLDNNQPQHF. The DNA for the CDR3 is TGTGCCAGCAGTTTGGACAACAATCAGCCCCAGCATTTT.

The rearrangement joins TRBV19 to TRBJ2-7; 12 bases are shared with TRBD1. Germline values: CDR1 LNHDA, CDR2 SQIVND (reference sequence). V shed 11 bases, J shed 2 bases, and the junction held 7 bases outside the gene matches. The CDR3 covers 14 residues. CDR3 sequence (DNA): TGTGCCTGGTTGGGGACAGGGGGCCCCTACGAGCAGTACGTC. Translating gives CAWLGTGGPYEQYV.

CDR3 DNA sequence: TGTGCCAGCTCATTAAACAGGGGGCGAGCCGCGAACACTGAAGCTTTCTTT. Translated, it gives CASSLNRGRAANTEAFF. The chain carries TRBV2 and TRBJ1-1; 9 nucleotides match TRBD1. The CDR3 is 17 amino acids. The germline V gene has CDR1 SNHLY and CDR2 FYNNEI. Trimming at V came to 8 bases and at J to 1 base, leaving 14 bases not matched to a gene.

The rearrangement uses TRBV7-7 and TRBJ2-1, with 7 bases matching TRBD2. Germline CDR1 and CDR2: SSHAT and FNYEAQ (reference sequence). The CDR3 contains 14 residues. The CDR3 DNA reads as TGTGCTGTTTCGAGGGAGGGGTTTTATGATGAGCAGTTCTTC. It yields the protein CAVSREGFYDEQFF.